Listed here is a single TCR beta chain. Libraries were prepared by immunoSEQ multiplex PCR; TCRdb keeps only in-frame clonotypes and omits some of them. The sample has tens of thousands of clones; over 75% are singletons. This entry is derived from a study of OX40 agonist ivuxolimab in advanced cancers. Germline values: CDR1 KGHSH, CDR2 LQKENI. The ends were cut back, 1 base at V and 0 bases at J, with 14 bases in the middle. CDR3 length equals 17 residues. The material was CD4+ or CD8+ T cells sorted from blood, obtained in a trial of the OX40 agonist ivuxolimab. The rearrangement uses TRBV18 and TRBJ2-3; possible D gene TRBD1, 6 bases. The TCR comes from an adult with an advanced solid tumor such as melanoma, head and neck, liver or kidney cancer. The CDR3 reads CASSPLGWTASTDTQYF. The CDR3 DNA reads TGTGCCAGCTCACCACTAGGCTGGACAGCGAGCACAGATACGCAGTATTTT.